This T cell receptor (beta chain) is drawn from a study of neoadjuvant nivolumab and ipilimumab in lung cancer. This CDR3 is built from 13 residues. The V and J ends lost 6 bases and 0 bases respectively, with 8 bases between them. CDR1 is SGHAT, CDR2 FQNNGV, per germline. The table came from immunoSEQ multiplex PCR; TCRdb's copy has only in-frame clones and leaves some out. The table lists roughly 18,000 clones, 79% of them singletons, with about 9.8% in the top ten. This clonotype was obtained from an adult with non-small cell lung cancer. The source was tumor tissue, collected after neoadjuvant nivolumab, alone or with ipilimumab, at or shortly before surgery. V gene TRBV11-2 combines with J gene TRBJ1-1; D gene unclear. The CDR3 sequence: CASSPSLNTEAFF. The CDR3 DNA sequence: TGTGCCAGCAGTCCAAGCCTGAACACTGAAGCTTTCTTT.